The 25 T cell receptor beta chains in this list originate from one sample, sequenced in a study of blood T cell repertoires in COVID-19. Only in-frame clones appear in the TCRdb table, and some are missing; sequencing was by immunoSEQ multiplex PCR. The data contain 150,000 to 200,000 clones, approximately 80% of them singletons. The material sequenced was peripheral blood. The receptors stem from a man aged 45-65 years who had recovered from COVID-19.

The J gene is TRBJ1-6, the V gene TRBV9; no definite D call. Germline V gene lookup returns CDR1 SGDLS and CDR2 YYNGEE. Trimming stripped 0 bases from V and 10 bases from J, with 8 bases between. CDR3 length: 13 residues. The CDR3: CASSVAEVSPLHF. CDR3 coding DNA: TGTGCCAGCAGCGTAGCTGAGGTCTCACCCCTCCACTTT. The full variable domain, with the rest looked up from reference TRBV9 and TRBJ1-6, is DSGVTQTPKHLITATGQRVTLRCSPRSGDLSVYWYQQSLDQGLQFLIQYYNGEERAKGNILERFSAQQFPDLHSELNLSSLELGDSALYFCASSVAEVSPLHFGNGTRLTVT.

CDR3 amino acids: CASSDGDRYSNQPQHF. CDR3 DNA sequence: TGTGCCAGCAGTGACGGGGACAGATATAGCAATCAGCCCCAGCATTTT. This rearrangement joins TRBV2 to TRBJ1-5; TRBD1 matches at 7 bases. Germline trimming cut 3 bases from V and 0 bases from J; bases unmatched to any gene: 5. The germline gives CDR1 SNHLY, CDR2 FYNNEI. The CDR3 covers 16 residues.

V is TRBV10-2 and J is TRBJ2-3; D is uncertain. Trimming left V 2 bases short and J 7 bases short, with 4 bases between. CDR1 and CDR2 from the germline V gene are WSHSY and SAAADI. The CDR3 totals 11 residues. The CDR3 loop is CASSEDYTQYF. The CDR3 nucleotides read TGCGCCAGCAGTGAGGACTATACGCAGTATTTT.

This clone has just one count. DNA of the CDR3: TGTGCCAGTAGCCTTGGACAGGGATACACAGATACGCAGTATTTT. This sequence encodes CASSLGQGYTDTQYF. The rearrangement joins TRBV19 to TRBJ2-3; 8 positions agree with TRBD1. The germline V gene has CDR1 LNHDA and CDR2 SQIVND (reference sequence). V shed 6 bases and J 2 bases; nucleotides not matched to a gene: 7. The CDR3 runs to 15 residues.

In this sample, this clone turned up a few times. This chain joins TRBV5-4 and TRBJ1-1, with a weak D call TRBD1 (5 bases). Trimming left V 4 bases short and J 3 bases short, with 16 bases between. Per the germline V gene, CDR1 is SGHNT and CDR2 is YYREEE (reference sequence). This CDR3 has 15 residues. CDR3 in DNA: TGTGCCAGCAGCCCCGGCGGGGGAGGCGACACTGAAGCTTTCTTT. Translation gives CASSPGGGGDTEAFF.

The rearrangement links TRBV3-1 (or the pseudogene TRBV3-2) to TRBJ1-5; D is uncertain. V was trimmed by 2 bases and J by 6 bases, leaving 8 bases between them. This CDR3 is 13 amino acids long. CDR1 LGHDT and CDR2 YNNKEL come from the germline V gene (reference sequence). In nucleotides, the CDR3 is TGTGCCAGCAGCCAATCCAGTGGTCAGCCCCAGCATTTT. Protein: CASSQSSGQPQHF.

Only a few counts were recorded for this clone. One junction end does not reproduce the germline sequence, and a read error may be involved. The chain combines TRBV7-3 with TRBJ2-5, with 9 bases that match TRBD1. Germline V CDR1 and CDR2: SGHTA, FQGTGA. This CDR3 comprises 15 residues. CDR3: CASSLTQGAYETQYF. The CDR3 DNA reads as TGTGCCAGCAGCCTAACACAGGGGGCCTATGAGACCCAGTACTTC.

The chain combines TRBV11-2 with TRBJ2-7, with 10 bases identical to TRBD1. There are 19 residues in the CDR3. The trim removed 5 bases at V and 0 bases at J, leaving 16 bases unmatched. Germline V gene lookup returns CDR1 SGHAT and CDR2 FQNNGV. The CDR3 is CASSHFGTGVLGNSYEQYF. The CDR3 nucleotides are TGTGCCAGCAGCCATTTCGGGACAGGGGTGTTAGGCAACTCCTACGAGCAGTACTTC.

The gene calls are TRBV3-1 (or the pseudogene TRBV3-2) and TRBJ2-7; 12 nucleotides agree with TRBD2. CDR3 size: 15 residues. V lost 4 bases and J lost 4; bases outside the gene matches: 5. Per the germline V gene, CDR1 is LGHDT and CDR2 is YNNKEL (reference sequence). The CDR3 nucleotides read TGTGCCAGCAGCCGGACGACTAGCGGGAGTTACGAGCAGTACTTC. Protein sequence: CASSRTTSGSYEQYF.

The chain joins TRBV7-6 to TRBJ1-4; TRBD1 aligns across 7 bases. The germline V gene has CDR1 SGHVS and CDR2 FNYEAQ. The ends lost 4 bases at V and 4 bases at J; junction bases unmatched: 9. The CDR3 length is 16 residues. CDR3 DNA sequence: TGTGCCAGCAGCTCCAACCGGGCAGGGGGTAATGAAAAACTGTTTTTT. It translates to CASSSNRAGGNEKLFF.

V usage is TRBV12-3 or TRBV12-4 and J usage is TRBJ1-2; 10 bases align to TRBD1. The CDR3 runs to 13 residues. V trimming: 6 bases; J trimming: 8 bases; junction bases outside the gene matches: 6. The CDR3 spells CASSLDRGLGYTF. DNA for the CDR3: TGTGCCAGCAGCCTCGACAGGGGGCTCGGCTACACCTTC.

The gene calls are TRBV29-1 and TRBJ2-2, with 8 bases identical to TRBD1. The CDR3 runs to 13 residues. With V trimmed by 4 bases and J by 3 bases, 1 base remained unmatched. In germline, CDR1 is SQVTM, CDR2 ANQGSEA. CDR3 coding DNA: TGCAGCGTTGGACAGGGGTACACCGGGGAGCTGTTTTTT. It yields the protein CSVGQGYTGELFF.

This clone occurred many times. The chain couples TRBV7-3 to TRBJ1-1; 7 bases are shared with TRBD1. This CDR3 comprises 13 residues. The J segment lost 10 bases and the V segment lost 5 bases, leaving 10 bases of the junction unmatched. Germline lookup yields CDR1 SGHTA and CDR2 FQGTGA. CDR3 protein: CASSPQGDGGAFF. CDR3 nucleotide sequence: TGTGCCAGCAGCCCTCAGGGGGACGGAGGAGCTTTCTTT. Complete variable domain (other parts from reference TRBV7-3 and TRBJ1-1): GAGVSQTPSNKVTEKGKYVELRCDPISGHTALYWYRQSLGQGPEFLIYFQGTGAADDSGLPNDRFFAVRPEGSVSTLKIQRTERGDSAVYLCASSPQGDGGAFFGQGTRLTVV.

J is TRBJ2-7 and V is TRBV27, with D possibly matching TRBD2 (5 bases). Trimming removed 10 bases from V and 3 bases from J, with 13 bases in between. The CDR3 covers 12 residues. Germline CDR1 MNHEY, CDR2 SMNVEV (reference sequence). CDR3 residues: CAIRTRDYEQYF. CDR3 nucleotides: TGTGCCATCAGGACTCGGGACTACGAGCAGTACTTC.

The rearrangement joins TRBV7-6 to TRBJ1-3; D is unclear. The ends were cut back, 2 bases at V and 0 bases at J, with 8 bases in the middle. Germline V gene data show CDR1 as SGHVS and CDR2 as FNYEAQ. The CDR3 runs 15 residues. The CDR3 spells CASSLRAPSGNTIYF. Written as DNA, the CDR3 is TGTGCCAGCAGCTTAAGAGCCCCCTCTGGAAACACCATATATTTT.

This chain joins TRBV24-1 and TRBJ1-1, with 8 bases fitting TRBD1. The CDR3 length is 13 residues. Trimming at V came to 0 bases and at J to 11 bases, leaving 4 bases not matched to a gene. CDR1 is KGHDR and CDR2 is SFDVKD in the germline V gene. The CDR3 DNA reads TGTGCCACCAGTGATTTGGACAGGGGTCGGGCTTTCTTT. It encodes CATSDLDRGRAFF.

The chain has TRBV19 and TRBJ1-5, with D hard to call. Germline CDR1 LNHDA, CDR2 SQIVND (reference sequence). Deletions cut 3 bases from V and 0 bases from J, with 9 bases between. The CDR3 has 15 amino acids. CDR3 amino acids: CASSIAANSNQPQHF. The CDR3, as DNA: TGTGCCAGTAGTATTGCGGCGAATAGCAATCAGCCCCAGCATTTT.

This clone occurred a few times. This chain joins TRBV12-3 or TRBV12-4 and TRBJ2-1, with 8 bases fitting TRBD1. V gave up 4 bases and J gave up 6 bases; unmatched junction bases: 2. CDR3 length: 13 residues. CDR3 nucleotide sequence: TGTGCCAGCAGTTCAACAGGGGGCAATGAGCAGTTCTTC. Its protein is CASSSTGGNEQFF.

The gene calls are TRBV29-1 and TRBJ2-3; TRBD2 might be the D (5 bases). The CDR3 is 14 amino acids. The germline V gene has CDR1 SQVTM and CDR2 ANQGSEA. Trimming cost V 5 bases and J 0 bases, with 12 bases left between them. CDR3 nucleotides: TGCAGCGTTAGCGGACCCCTTAGCACAGATACGCAGTATTTT. Amino acid sequence: CSVSGPLSTDTQYF.

This chain uses TRBV27 with TRBJ2-7, with 7 bases that match TRBD1. V lost 9 bases to trimming and J lost 2 bases; unmatched junction nucleotides: 10. This CDR3 comprises 14 residues. The V gene's germline CDR1 is MNHEY and CDR2 SMNVEV (reference sequence). CDR3 protein: CARFATGNPYEQYF. CDR3 sequence (DNA): TGTGCCAGGTTCGCGACAGGGAACCCCTACGAGCAGTACTTC.

The chain couples TRBV7-2 to TRBJ1-3; 9 positions match TRBD1. This CDR3 contains 16 residues. CDR1 and CDR2 (germline): SGHTA, FQGNSA. With 5 bases clipped from V and 4 bases from J, the junction kept 9 bases outside the gene matches. CDR3 protein: CASSVGDRDPGNTIYF. As DNA, the CDR3 is TGTGCCAGCAGCGTGGGGGACAGGGATCCCGGAAACACCATATATTTT.

The chain employs TRBV4-3 and TRBJ2-1; D not resolved. The germline V gene encodes CDR1 LGHNA and CDR2 YSLEER. The CDR3 totals 15 residues. The V gene lost 0 bases and the J gene lost 4 bases, with 10 bases spanning the gap. In DNA, the CDR3 is TGCGCCAGCAGCCAAGATAGATCTGCTTACAATGAGCAGTTCTTC. Translating it yields CASSQDRSAYNEQFF.

The chain has TRBV29-1 and TRBJ2-2; TRBD1 might be the D (6 bases). V was pared by 7 bases and J by 0 bases, with 9 bases between. The CDR3 is 13 amino acids. In germline, CDR1 is SQVTM, CDR2 ANQGSEA. CDR3 nucleotide sequence: TGCAGCGCTCGGACAGCGAACACCGGGGAGCTGTTTTTT. Protein: CSARTANTGELFF.

The V gene is TRBV27, the J gene TRBJ2-1; maybe TRBD2 (6 bases). The CDR3 runs 14 residues. CDR1 MNHEY and CDR2 SMNVEV come from the germline V gene (reference sequence). V was cut by 3 bases and J by 7 bases, with 13 bases left in between. The CDR3 spells CASSFVGGPNEQFF. CDR3 bases: TGTGCCAGCAGTTTCGTGGGGGGACCAAATGAGCAGTTCTTC.

The rearrangement uses TRBV28 and TRBJ2-7; 9 bases align to TRBD1. J was trimmed by 0 bases and V by 2 bases; bases with no gene match: 2. The CDR3 is made up of 15 amino acids. CDR1 is MDHEN and CDR2 is SYDVKM in the germline V gene. Written as DNA, the CDR3 is TGTGCCAGCAGTTTAGGGACAGGGTACTCCTACGAGCAGTACTTC. Amino acids: CASSLGTGYSYEQYF.